This T cell receptor beta chain was found in a study of blood T cell repertoires in COVID-19. Study background: The United States, Italy and Spain were the sources of the acute and convalescent COVID-19 samples. PBMCs, B-cell-depleted T cells, or T cells were the source of the cDNA or gDNA that made up the material.

Data came from immunoSEQ multiplex PCR; TCRdb stores just in-frame clones and leaves some out. The table includes approximately 100,000 clones, approximately 82% detected once. There are 15 residues in the CDR3. The V and J ends lost 6 bases and 8 bases, in that order; junction bases with no gene match: 16. CDR1 and CDR2 from the germline V gene are SGHRS and YFSETQ. This TCR came from a man between 65 and 85 years old with acute or convalescent COVID-19. This chain joins TRBV5-1 and TRBJ1-2; 7 positions match TRBD1. Sequences were obtained from peripheral blood. The CDR3 spells CASNNPTGEPLGYTF. The CDR3 DNA is TGCGCCAGCAACAATCCCACAGGGGAACCCTTGGGCTACACCTTC.